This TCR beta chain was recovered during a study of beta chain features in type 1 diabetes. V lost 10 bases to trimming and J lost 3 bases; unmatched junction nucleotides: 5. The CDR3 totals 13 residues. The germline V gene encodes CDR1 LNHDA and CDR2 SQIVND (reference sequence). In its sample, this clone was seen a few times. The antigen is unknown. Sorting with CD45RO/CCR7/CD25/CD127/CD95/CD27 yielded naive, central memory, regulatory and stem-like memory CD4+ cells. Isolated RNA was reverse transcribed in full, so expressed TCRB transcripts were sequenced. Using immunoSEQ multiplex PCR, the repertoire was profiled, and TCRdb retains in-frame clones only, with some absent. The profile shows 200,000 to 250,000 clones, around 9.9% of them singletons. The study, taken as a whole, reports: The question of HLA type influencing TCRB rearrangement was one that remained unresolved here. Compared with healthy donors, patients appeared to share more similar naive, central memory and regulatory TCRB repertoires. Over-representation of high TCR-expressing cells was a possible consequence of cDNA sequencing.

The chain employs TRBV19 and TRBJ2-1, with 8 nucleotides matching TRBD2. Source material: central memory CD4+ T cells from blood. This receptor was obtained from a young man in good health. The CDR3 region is CATPAGVYNEQFF. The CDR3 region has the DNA TGTGCCACCCCAGCGGGGGTCTACAATGAGCAGTTCTTC.